One sample yielded the 6 T cell receptor beta chains listed below, sequenced in a study of CD8 T cells in ankylosing spondylitis (dated by TCRdb to the late 2010s). Receptor libraries were prepared by 5' RACE. TCRdb shows the sequencer as Illumina HiSeq 2500. Clones were called with MiXCR by TCRdb after fastp trimmed the public reads at Q25, and only in-frame beta chains were retained. Rows matching on CDR3 protein sequence are summarized as one entry with the most common DNA and genes. Counted in this sample were roughly 230,000 distinct CDR3 sequences; 7% to 10% of them appeared once. The ten largest clonotypes hold around 5.1% of the sample. The sample taken for sequencing was blood, either unsorted or a sorted T cell fraction (not recorded which). All receptors come from a female donor with ankylosing spondylitis or in good health (not recorded which).

Concerning this clonotype itself: This sequence may be a read error, since a much larger clone differs from it by one base. The J gene is TRBJ1-2, the V gene TRBV12-3 or TRBV12-4; 7 positions agree with TRBD1. The CDR3 consists of 14 residues. With V trimmed by 5 bases and J by 8 bases, 11 bases remained unmatched. CDR3 bases: TGTGCCAGCAGTGGAACAGGGGACGCGAACGGCTACACCTTC. Its translation: CASSGTGDANGYTF.

This chain links TRBV7-9 with TRBJ1-5; 8 positions match TRBD1. CDR1 is SEHNR, CDR2 FQNEAQ, per germline (reference sequence). The CDR3 runs 17 residues. J lost 0 bases, V lost 1 base, and 5 bases had no gene match. For the CDR3, the DNA is TGTGCCAGCAGCTTAGTATTGACAGGGGATAGCAATCAGCCCCAGCATTTT. It is translated as CASSLVLTGDSNQPQHF.

This clonotype was counted ten times or more. The rearrangement links TRBV3-1 to TRBJ2-5, with D uncertain. The germline V gene encodes CDR1 LGHDT and CDR2 YNNKEL (reference sequence). Trimming took off 4 bases at V and 6 bases at J, with 9 bases between the two ends. The CDR3 covers 12 residues. The chain's CDR3 is CASSPLPQTQYF. As DNA, the CDR3 is TGTGCCAGCAGCCCCCTACCCCAGACCCAGTACTTC.

There are many counts of this clonotype. The chain joins TRBV7-9 to TRBJ1-1; a weak D match, TRBD1 (5 bases). The CDR3 is 12 residues long. Trimming removed 10 bases at V and 3 bases at J, with 12 bases between. Germline V gene data show CDR1 as SEHNR and CDR2 as FQNEAQ (reference sequence). In DNA form, the CDR3 reads TGTGCCATTCGGGGGGGGTACACTGAAGCTTTCTTT. This codes for CAIRGGYTEAFF.

This clonotype was detected ten times or more. The V gene is TRBV6-1, the J gene TRBJ2-3; 7 positions match TRBD2. Germline loops: CDR1 MNHNS, CDR2 SASEGT. Losses at the gene ends were 10 bases for V and 2 bases for J; bases not matched to a gene: 9. The CDR3 consists of 14 residues. The CDR3 region has the DNA TGTGCCACCAAGGAAGGACTAGTCACAGATACGCAGTATTTT. It translates to CATKEGLVTDTQYF.

With respect to this clonotype: It may be a read error: a sequence one base away is much more abundant. The CDR3 coding sequence is TGTGCCAGCAGTTTGGGTGGGAGTCAAGCCAATGAGCAGTTCTTC. It is translated as CASSLGGSQANEQFF. The V and J genes are TRBV28 and TRBJ2-1; possible D gene TRBD2, 5 bases. CDR1 is MDHEN, CDR2 SYDVKM, per germline. The CDR3 length is 15 residues. V was shortened by 3 bases and J by 6 bases, with 15 bases between the two germline ends.